This entry lists 19 T cell receptor beta chains sequenced from one sample in a study of beta chain features in type 1 diabetes (dated 2018 in TCRdb). The library was obtained by the immunoSEQ multiplex PCR assay. The entire amount of isolated RNA was reverse transcribed using the High Capacity cDNA Reverse Transcription Kit, so the sequenced TCRB transcripts were expressed ones. TCRdb carries this immuneACCESS record with in-frame sequences only. Its versions omit some clonotypes, under half of them owing to an unresolved V gene in the studies checked, with the rest unexplained. Across this sample there are 350,000 to 450,000 clones, with about 12% seen only once. The ten top clones hold 0.0085% to 0.012% of the sample. Study-wide conclusions, independent of this receptor: In all four CD4+ subsets, TCRB CDR3 length was moderately but significantly shorter in type 1 diabetes patients.

These TCRs' antigens remain unknown. Sequencing was performed on naive CD4+ T cells from blood. What this sample's cell subset or site label stands for: true naive CD4+ T cells. The source of these receptors is a young woman with type 1 diabetes.

The chain joins TRBV28 to TRBJ2-3; 7 nucleotides agree with TRBD1. Trimming cost V 7 bases and J 8 bases; bases outside gene matches: 21. The CDR3 is made up of 17 amino acids. Looked up from germline, CDR1 is MDHEN and CDR2 is SYDVKM. CDR3 nucleotide sequence: TGTGCCAGCACCGACTCCGCGACTATTACAGGGGACGGTACGCAGTATTTT. This encodes CASTDSATITGDGTQYF.

The chain recombines TRBV7-9 with TRBJ1-2, with D unclear. The CDR3 totals 13 residues. CDR1 SEHNR and CDR2 FQNEAQ come from the germline V gene (reference sequence). V was trimmed by 2 bases and J by 5 bases, leaving 9 bases between them. The DNA of the CDR3 is TGTGCCAGCAGCTTAACGAGGGAATATGGCTACACCTTC. Its protein is CASSLTREYGYTF.

The table lists this clone with a count of one. This sequence joins TRBV29-1 and TRBJ1-1; tentatively, D is TRBD1 (5 bases). This CDR3 spans 12 amino acids. Trimming cost V 4 bases and J 3 bases, with 9 bases left between them. Germline loops: CDR1 SQVTM, CDR2 ANQGSEA. CDR3 DNA sequence: TGCAGCGTTGCACAGGCTGACACTGAAGCTTTCTTT. As protein: CSVAQADTEAFF.

This clone was detected only a few times. This rearrangement joins TRBV6-5 to TRBJ1-5; tentative D call: TRBD1 (5 bases). Germline assignment: CDR1 MNHEY and CDR2 SVGAGI. CDR3 size: 14 residues. The V gene lost 2 bases and the J gene lost 4 bases, with 9 bases spanning the gap. DNA for the CDR3: TGTGCCAGCAGTTACGGCGGGGCAAATCAGCCCCAGCATTTT. This codes for CASSYGGANQPQHF.

This clone turned up a few times. The chain joins TRBV2 to TRBJ1-1, with D perhaps TRBD1 (6 bases). The CDR3 spans 13 residues. Germline V lookup: CDR1 SNHLY, CDR2 FYNNEI. Trimming removed 8 bases from V and 1 base from J, with 11 bases in between. In DNA form, the CDR3 reads TGTGCCAGCCCTATGGGACAGAACACTGAAGCTTTCTTT. Encoded protein: CASPMGQNTEAFF. Complete variable domain (other parts from reference TRBV2 and TRBJ1-1): EPEVTQTPSHQVTQMGQEVILRCVPISNHLYFYWYRQILGQKVEFLVSFYNNEISEKSEIFDDQFSVERPDGSNFTLKIRSTKLEDSAMYFCASPMGQNTEAFFGQGTRLTVV.

This clone was counted a few times. The rearrangement links TRBV29-1 to TRBJ2-2, with D tentatively TRBD1 (5 bases). Trimming removed 5 bases from V and 5 bases from J, with 12 bases in between. Per the germline V gene, CDR1 is SQVTM and CDR2 is ANQGSEA. The CDR3 is 13 amino acids. The CDR3: CSVSPRVTGELFF. The CDR3 region has the DNA TGCAGCGTTAGCCCCAGGGTTACCGGGGAGCTGTTTTTT.

The chain links TRBV18 to TRBJ2-3, with TRBD2 identical over 16 bases. The CDR3 is 17 amino acids. V was pared by 3 bases and J by 4 bases, with 4 bases of the junction left unmatched. Looked up from germline, CDR1 is KGHSH and CDR2 is LQKENI. This CDR3 reads CASSPQGLAGGPDTQYF. The DNA of the CDR3 is TGTGCCAGCTCACCCCAGGGACTAGCGGGGGGGCCAGATACGCAGTATTTT.

This clone was counted a few times. The chain has TRBV5-4 and TRBJ1-4; 7 nucleotides match TRBD1. The CDR3 is 16 amino acids. V gave up 4 bases and J gave up 5 bases; unmatched junction bases: 11. Per the germline V gene, CDR1 is SGHNT and CDR2 is YYREEE (reference sequence). The CDR3 nucleotides are TGTGCCAGCAGCCCCGGCCCGGGACAGTTGAATGAAAAACTGTTTTTT. Translation: CASSPGPGQLNEKLFF.

The chain couples TRBV18 to TRBJ2-5, with a tentative D call TRBD1 (5 bases). The V and J ends lost 1 base and 4 bases respectively, with 10 bases between them. Per germline, CDR1 KGHSH and CDR2 LQKENI. The CDR3 sequence is 14 residues long. DNA of the CDR3: TGTGCCAGCTCACCACAGGGGCTGGGAGAGACCCAGTACTTC. It codes for CASSPQGLGETQYF. Full variable domain (outside the CDR3, taken from reference TRBV18 and TRBJ2-5): NAGVMQNPRHLVRRRGQEARLRCSPMKGHSHVYWYRQLPEEGLKFMVYLQKENIIDESGMPKERFSAEFPKEGPSILRIQQVVRGDSAAYFCASSPQGLGETQYFGPGTRLLVL.

V usage is TRBV7-9 and J usage is TRBJ1-2; tentative D call: TRBD1 (5 bases). Germline CDR1 and CDR2: SEHNR and FQNEAQ (reference sequence). This CDR3 contains 16 residues. V dropped 5 bases and J dropped 3 bases, with 19 bases sitting between them. This chain's CDR3 is CASSPPGTPQDYGYTF. As DNA, the CDR3 is TGTGCCAGCAGCCCCCCCGGGACTCCTCAGGACTATGGCTACACCTTC.

V usage is TRBV10-3 and J usage is TRBJ2-7; TRBD2 aligns across 13 bases. The V segment lost 6 bases and the J segment 6 bases; nucleotides outside the gene matches: 8. The CDR3 covers 15 residues. Germline-derived CDR1 and CDR2 are ENHRY and SYGVKD. Here the CDR3 reads CAISGGLAGDGEQYF. The CDR3 nucleotides read TGTGCCATCAGCGGCGGACTAGCGGGAGATGGCGAGCAGTACTTC.

This clone came up a few times. The chain joins TRBV11-2 to TRBJ2-7; 9 positions match TRBD1. Germline trimming cut 7 bases from V and 0 bases from J; bases unmatched to any gene: 7. Germline CDR1 SGHAT, CDR2 FQNNGV. The CDR3 runs 15 residues. The CDR3: CASITGTGRSYEQYF. Written as DNA, the CDR3 is TGTGCCAGCATCACCGGGACAGGGCGCTCCTACGAGCAGTACTTC.

Only a few counts were recorded for this clone. The rearrangement links TRBV7-2 to TRBJ2-1, with 7 bases fitting TRBD2. This CDR3 is built from 15 residues. From germline, CDR1 is SGHTA and CDR2 FQGNSA. J was trimmed by 5 bases and V by 0 bases; bases with no gene match: 4. The CDR3 reads CASSLAAGENNEQFF. CDR3 in DNA: TGTGCCAGCAGCTTAGCGGCGGGGGAAAACAATGAGCAGTTCTTC. The full variable domain, with the rest looked up from reference TRBV7-2 and TRBJ2-1, is GAGVSQSPSNKVTEKGKDVELRCDPISGHTALYWYRQSLGQGLEFLIYFQGNSAPDKSGLPSDRFSAERTGGSVSTLTIQRTQQEDSAVYLCASSLAAGENNEQFFGPGTRLTVL.

This clone turned up a few times. V gene TRBV30 combines with J gene TRBJ1-1; D is uncertain. The V end lost 5 bases, the J end lost 4 bases, and 14 bases lay between the germline ends. The germline CDR1 and CDR2 sequences are GTSNPN and SVGIG (reference sequence). The CDR3 length is 13 residues. The CDR3 loop is CAWSQVPITEAFF. CDR3 coding DNA: TGTGCCTGGTCTCAAGTTCCTATCACTGAAGCTTTCTTT.

The V and J genes are TRBV19 and TRBJ2-1; tentatively, D is TRBD1 (6 bases). The V end was cut by 8 bases, the J end by 6 bases, with 14 bases between. The V gene's germline CDR1 is LNHDA and CDR2 SQIVND (reference sequence). The CDR3 is 13 amino acids. The CDR3 loop is CASRRLGGNEQFF. CDR3 DNA sequence: TGTGCCAGTCGGCGGCTAGGGGGCAATGAGCAGTTCTTC.

The rearrangement joins TRBV7-6 to TRBJ2-5, with 7 bases aligning to TRBD1. Germline CDR1 is SGHVS and CDR2 is FNYEAQ. The V segment lost 1 base and the J segment 4 bases; nucleotides outside the gene matches: 3. This CDR3 spans 14 amino acids. The CDR3, as DNA: TGTGCCAGCAGCTTAGGGGGACAGAGAGAGACCCAGTACTTC. Its protein is CASSLGGQRETQYF. Variable domain in full (rest from reference TRBV7-6 and TRBJ2-5): GAGVSQSPRYKVTKRGQDVALRCDPISGHVSLYWYRQALGQGPEFLTYFNYEAQQDKSGLPNDRFSAERPEGSISTLTIQRTEQRDSAMYRCASSLGGQRETQYFGPGTRLLVL.

The rearrangement links TRBV7-2 to TRBJ2-1; D perhaps matches TRBD2 (6 bases). Germline V gene sequence: CDR1 SGHTA, CDR2 FQGNSA. Trimming shortened V by 5 bases and J by 2 bases, and 19 bases separated the two germline ends. The CDR3 contains 17 residues. This CDR3 is CASSVTQGLPTYNEQFF. In DNA, the CDR3 is TGTGCCAGCAGCGTGACCCAGGGACTGCCAACCTACAATGAGCAGTTCTTC.

The rearrangement uses TRBV15 and TRBJ2-1, with a possible D match to TRBD1 (5 bases). The length of the CDR3 is 12 residues. The V gene's germline CDR1 is LNHNV and CDR2 YYDKDF (reference sequence). Trimming cost V 1 base and J 12 bases, with 10 bases left between them. The CDR3 region has the DNA TGTGCCACCAGCAGAGCCCTCCAGGGGCAGTTCTTC. It codes for CATSRALQGQFF.

This clone came up a few times. The V call is TRBV2, the J call TRBJ1-2; 7 bases are shared with TRBD1. The CDR3 length is 13 residues. The germline V gene has CDR1 SNHLY and CDR2 FYNNEI. V shed 5 bases and J 4 bases; nucleotides not matched to a gene: 4. Written as DNA, the CDR3 is TGTGCCAGCAGTTACGGGACAGTCTATGGCTACACCTTC. This sequence encodes CASSYGTVYGYTF.